This TCR beta chain is from a study of glioma-infiltrating T cells. V dropped 3 bases and J dropped 0 bases, with 9 bases sitting between them. The CDR3 has 14 amino acids. The V gene's germline CDR1 is SGHNT and CDR2 YYREEE (reference sequence). The table lists this clonotype with a few counts. The iRepertoire nested amplicon-rescue multiplex PCR amplified TCR alpha and beta CDR3s from RNA. TCRdb analysed the multiplex PCR reads with MiXCR anew, one entry per CDR3 protein. The sample has roughly 100,000 distinct CDR3 sequences, 25% to 30% seen once. Sequenced: glioma tissue, nonneoplastic brain tissue, or PBMCs (not recorded which). This chain connects TRBV5-4 to TRBJ1-1; D call uncertain. The receptor was derived from a human donor with low-grade glioma or glioblastoma, undergoing nonglioma brain surgery, or in good health (not recorded which). The CDR3 loop is CASSSRDLNTEAFF. The CDR3 DNA follows: TGTGCCAGCAGCTCCAGAGACTTGAACACTGAAGCTTTCTTT.